This entry lists 30 T cell receptor beta chains sequenced from one sample in a study of blood T cell repertoires in COVID-19. Method: immunoSEQ multiplex PCR; TCRdb's copy keeps in-frame clones and lacks some. The sample has 430,000 or so clones; about 87% are singletons. Sequencing input: peripheral blood. Receptors were obtained from a man aged 18-30 years with COVID-19, enrolled during active disease.

The rearrangement joins TRBV10-1 to TRBJ2-7; TRBD1 matches at 8 bases. Losses at the gene ends were 2 bases for V and 9 bases for J; bases not matched to a gene: 9. Looked up from germline, CDR1 is WNHNN and CDR2 is SYGVQD (reference sequence). This CDR3 spans 14 amino acids. The CDR3 is CASSETGTGGRQYF. In nucleotides, the CDR3 is TGCGCCAGCAGTGAGACCGGGACAGGCGGCCGGCAGTACTTC.

This chain joins TRBV11-2 and TRBJ2-1, with 8 bases lining up with TRBD2. The V segment lost 2 bases and the J segment 2 bases; nucleotides outside the gene matches: 8. This CDR3 region has 17 residues. CDR1 SGHAT and CDR2 FQNNGV come from the germline V gene. The CDR3 region is CASSLRLAGGPYNEQFF. The CDR3 DNA is TGTGCCAGCAGCTTAAGGCTGGCGGGGGGCCCCTACAATGAGCAGTTCTTC.

This clone was detected once. The V and J genes are TRBV4-1 and TRBJ2-1; D remains unclear. Trimming removed 0 bases at V and 3 bases at J, with 12 bases between. Germline V gene sequence: CDR1 MGHRA, CDR2 YSYEKL. The CDR3 is 16 amino acids. CDR3 sequence reads: CASSQDSWSDYNEQFF. Written as DNA, the CDR3 is TGCGCCAGCAGCCAAGATAGTTGGAGTGACTACAATGAGCAGTTCTTC.

This rearrangement joins TRBV27 to TRBJ2-5, with 13 bases matching TRBD2. After removal of 4 bases from V and 7 bases from J, the junction contained 6 bases not matched to a gene. The CDR3 is 15 residues long. Germline V gene sequence: CDR1 MNHEY, CDR2 SMNVEV (reference sequence). This CDR3 reads CASSSGLAGFGTQYF. CDR3 bases: TGTGCCAGCAGTTCGGGACTAGCGGGGTTCGGGACCCAGTACTTC.

V gene TRBV6-2 or TRBV6-3 combines with J gene TRBJ2-3; TRBD2 aligns across 12 bases. This CDR3 has 20 residues. Trimming at V came to 4 bases and at J to 2 bases, leaving 16 bases not matched to a gene. Germline V gene sequence: CDR1 MNHEY, CDR2 SVGEGT. The CDR3 loop is CASSSMFLAGGGPHTDTQYF. The CDR3 DNA sequence: TGTGCCAGCAGTTCTATGTTTCTAGCGGGAGGGGGCCCACACACAGATACGCAGTATTTT.

On this clone: Other DNA sequences in the same sample also yield this CDR3. The chain carries TRBV5-1 and TRBJ2-7, with TRBD1 identical over 9 bases. Germline lookup yields CDR1 SGHRS and CDR2 YFSETQ. Trimming at V came to 3 bases and at J to 4 bases, leaving 2 bases not matched to a gene. The CDR3 has 13 amino acids. The CDR3 here is CASSSGQGYEQYF. The CDR3 DNA reads TGCGCCAGCAGCTCCGGACAGGGGTACGAGCAGTACTTC.

The chain employs TRBV14 and TRBJ2-7; D uncertain. V shed 1 base and J shed 6 bases, with 7 bases lying between them. The CDR3 covers 12 residues. Germline-derived CDR1 and CDR2 are SGHDN and FVKESK. CDR3 residues: CASSQGTIEQYF. For the CDR3, the DNA is TGTGCCAGCAGCCAAGGAACTATCGAGCAGTACTTC.

The chain recombines TRBV7-9 with TRBJ1-4; 7 nucleotides align to TRBD1. The germline V gene has CDR1 SEHNR and CDR2 FQNEAQ (reference sequence). After removal of 3 bases from V and 6 bases from J, the junction contained 13 bases not matched to a gene. The CDR3 length is 17 residues. The CDR3 sequence: CASSFLFVGTEDEKLFF. In DNA, the CDR3 is TGTGCCAGCAGCTTTCTTTTCGTCGGGACAGAAGATGAAAAACTGTTTTTT.

The gene calls are TRBV2 and TRBJ2-3; D may be TRBD2 (5 bases). There are 18 residues in the CDR3. The germline gives CDR1 SNHLY, CDR2 FYNNEI. Deletions cut 3 bases from V and 0 bases from J, with 19 bases between. The CDR3 protein is CASSDPRGNRRSTDTQYF. Written as DNA, the CDR3 is TGTGCCAGCAGTGACCCCAGAGGGAACAGAAGGAGCACAGATACGCAGTATTTT.

Comments on this clone: One junction end does not reproduce the germline sequence, and a read error may be involved. This chain joins TRBV5-8 and TRBJ2-7; D gene uncertain. The CDR3 runs 12 residues. Germline V gene sequence: CDR1 SGHTS, CDR2 YDEGEE. Here the CDR3 reads CASSFPSDEQYF. CDR3 coding DNA: TGTGCCAGCAGCTTTCCCTCCGACGAGCAGTACTTC.

This sequence joins TRBV27 and TRBJ1-2; TRBD1 is a possible D gene (6 bases). V shed 8 bases and J shed 8 bases, with 18 bases lying between them. Germline loops: CDR1 MNHEY, CDR2 SMNVEV (reference sequence). The CDR3 consists of 13 residues. CDR3 sequence reads: CASHPQGLNGYTF. The CDR3 DNA sequence: TGTGCCAGCCACCCCCAGGGGTTAAACGGCTACACCTTC.

On this clone itself: This sample also contains other DNA sequences that code for the same CDR3. V and J are TRBV5-1 and TRBJ2-3; 9 bases are a match to TRBD1. The V gene's germline CDR1 is SGHRS and CDR2 YFSETQ. The CDR3 extends over 14 amino acids. V lost 4 bases to trimming and J lost 4 bases; unmatched junction nucleotides: 4. The CDR3 nucleotides read TGCGCCAGCAGCGGAAGACAGGGGGCAGATACGCAGTATTTT. Amino acids: CASSGRQGADTQYF.

CDR3 in amino acids: CAWNRDRSFEQYF. In DNA, the CDR3 is TGTGCCTGGAACCGGGACAGGAGTTTCGAGCAGTACTTC. The chain couples TRBV30 to TRBJ2-7; 8 nucleotides match TRBD1. The trim removed 4 bases at V and 6 bases at J, leaving 8 bases unmatched. This CDR3 has 13 residues. Looked up from germline, CDR1 is GTSNPN and CDR2 is SVGIG (reference sequence). Supplemented by reference TRBV30 and TRBJ2-7, the full variable domain reads SQTIHQWPATLVQPVGSPLSLECTVEGTSNPNLYWYRQAAGRGLQLLFYSVGIGQISSEVPQNLSASRPQDRQFILSSKKLLLSDSGFYLCAWNRDRSFEQYFGPGTRLTVT.

This clone has only a few counts. The rearrangement joins TRBV5-1 to TRBJ1-1; D gene ambiguous. Trimming shortened V by 1 base and J by 11 bases, and 12 bases separated the two germline ends. The CDR3 has 12 amino acids. The germline V gene has CDR1 SGHRS and CDR2 YFSETQ. Written as DNA, the CDR3 is TGCGCCAGCAGCTTGACCTACGGTGTGGCTTTCTTT. It encodes CASSLTYGVAFF. The full variable domain, its missing parts supplied by reference TRBV5-1 and TRBJ1-1, is KAGVTQTPRYLIKTRGQQVTLSCSPISGHRSVSWYQQTPGQGLQFLFEYFSETQRNKGNFPGRFSGRQFSNSRSEMNVSTLELGDSALYLCASSLTYGVAFFGQGTRLTVV.

The chain recombines TRBV2 with TRBJ2-5, with D unresolved. The ends were cut back, 4 bases at V and 1 base at J, with 7 bases in the middle. The CDR3 is made up of 13 amino acids. Germline V gene lookup returns CDR1 SNHLY and CDR2 FYNNEI. The CDR3 nucleotides read TGTGCCAGCAGTGGATTCGGCCAAGAGACCCAGTACTTC. Protein product: CASSGFGQETQYF.

The chain couples TRBV18 to TRBJ2-3; the match to TRBD2 covers 10 bases. Per germline, CDR1 KGHSH and CDR2 LQKENI. The ends lost 6 bases at V and 5 bases at J; junction bases unmatched: 14. This CDR3 contains 17 residues. The chain's CDR3 is CASSRITSGRAGDTQYF. The CDR3 bases are TGTGCCAGCTCGAGGATCACAAGCGGGAGGGCAGGAGATACGCAGTATTTT.

This sequence joins TRBV7-9 and TRBJ2-3; 11 bases fit TRBD1. CDR1 is SEHNR and CDR2 is FQNEAQ in the germline V gene (reference sequence). The trim removed 5 bases at V and 5 bases at J, leaving 9 bases unmatched. The CDR3 covers 16 residues. For the CDR3, the DNA is TGTGCCAGCAGCCCGTTCGGACAGGGGGCTGAAGATACGCAGTATTTT. This sequence encodes CASSPFGQGAEDTQYF. Looking up the rest from reference TRBV7-9 and TRBJ2-3 gives the full variable domain: DTGVSQNPRHKITKRGQNVTFRCDPISEHNRLYWYRQTLGQGPEFLTYFQNEAQLEKSRLLSDRFSAERPKGSFSTLEIQRTEQGDSAMYLCASSPFGQGAEDTQYFGPGTRLTVL.

The rearrangement joins TRBV9 to TRBJ2-1, with 8 bases that match TRBD2. The CDR3 is 15 residues long. Losses at the gene ends were 0 bases for V and 6 bases for J; bases not matched to a gene: 5. CDR1 and CDR2 from the germline V gene are SGDLS and YYNGEE. The CDR3 DNA reads TGTGCCAGCAGCGTAGACGGGAGGGCCCGCAATGAGCAGTTCTTC. This codes for CASSVDGRARNEQFF. Full variable domain (rest looked up from reference TRBV9 and TRBJ2-1): DSGVTQTPKHLITATGQRVTLRCSPRSGDLSVYWYQQSLDQGLQFLIQYYNGEERAKGNILERFSAQQFPDLHSELNLSSLELGDSALYFCASSVDGRARNEQFFGPGTRLTVL.

The CDR3 DNA reads TGCGCCAGCAGCTTCCGACAGGGGTCGGCCACTGAAGCTTTCTTT. It codes for CASSFRQGSATEAFF. The chain joins TRBV5-1 to TRBJ1-1; 8 bases align to TRBD1. V was pared by 2 bases and J by 4 bases, with 7 bases of the junction left unmatched. The CDR3 consists of 15 residues. Germline CDR1 reads SGHRS; CDR2 reads YFSETQ.

This chain connects TRBV7-9 to TRBJ2-1; no reliable D call. The CDR3 consists of 13 residues. CDR1 and CDR2 from the germline V gene are SEHNR and FQNEAQ (reference sequence). V lost 2 bases and J lost 3, with 5 bases in between. CDR3 region: CASSLQVYNEQFF. The CDR3 bases are TGTGCCAGCAGCTTACAGGTCTACAATGAGCAGTTCTTC.

This clone was seen once. J is TRBJ1-4 and V is TRBV19, with a weak D call TRBD1 (6 bases). The CDR3 length is 15 residues. V was pared by 3 bases and J by 4 bases, with 12 bases between. Germline V gene sequence: CDR1 LNHDA, CDR2 SQIVND (reference sequence). The CDR3 DNA is TGTGCCAGTAGTATCGGATCCAGGGGTAATGAAAAACTGTTTTTT. Encoded protein: CASSIGSRGNEKLFF. Drawing the rest from reference TRBV19 and TRBJ1-4, the complete variable domain is DGGITQSPKYLFRKEGQNVTLSCEQNLNHDAMYWYRQDPGQGLRLIYYSQIVNDFQKGDIAEGYSVSREKKESFPLTVTSAQKNPTAFYLCASSIGSRGNEKLFFGSGTQLSVL.

V gene TRBV5-4 combines with J gene TRBJ2-1; possible D gene TRBD2, 6 bases. The germline V gene encodes CDR1 SGHNT and CDR2 YYREEE (reference sequence). This CDR3 has 14 amino acids. The V end was cut by 4 bases, the J end by 4 bases, with 12 bases between. The CDR3 sequence is CASSPEGSYNEQFF. CDR3 sequence (DNA): TGTGCCAGCAGCCCGGAGGGTAGTTACAATGAGCAGTTCTTC.

This clone has more than one count but fewer than ten. V usage is TRBV27 and J usage is TRBJ1-1, with no clear D. V lost 4 bases and J lost 3, with 9 bases in between. This CDR3 contains 13 residues. The germline gives CDR1 MNHEY, CDR2 SMNVEV (reference sequence). The DNA for the CDR3 is TGTGCCAGCAGTTGGAGGTCGGACACTGAAGCTTTCTTT. It specifies CASSWRSDTEAFF.

This rearrangement joins TRBV7-9 to TRBJ2-1, with 7 positions matching TRBD2. CDR1 is SEHNR and CDR2 is FQNEAQ in the germline V gene (reference sequence). With V trimmed by 2 bases and J by 4 bases, 5 bases remained unmatched. The CDR3 spans 15 residues. The CDR3 is CASSLRLAEYNEQFF. CDR3 sequence (DNA): TGTGCCAGCAGCTTAAGGCTAGCGGAATACAATGAGCAGTTCTTC.

This sequence joins TRBV6-1 and TRBJ2-6, with 10 bases fitting TRBD1. CDR1 and CDR2 from the germline V gene are MNHNS and SASEGT. After removal of 3 bases from V and 1 base from J, the junction contained 6 bases not matched to a gene. CDR3 length: 18 amino acids. The CDR3 protein is CASSDTDRGTSGANVLTF. In nucleotides, the CDR3 is TGTGCCAGCAGTGACACGGACAGGGGGACATCTGGGGCCAACGTCCTGACTTTC.

This clone was found once. An end of the junction does not agree with germline; a read error may underlie this. Other nucleotide sequences from this sample produce the same CDR3. The chain joins TRBV7-7 to TRBJ2-7, with 9 nucleotides matching TRBD1. CDR3 length: 14 residues. CDR1 is SSHAT, CDR2 FNYEAQ, per germline (reference sequence). The CDR3 bases are TGTGCTAGCAGCCCCGGGACAGGGTCCTACGAGCAGTACTTC. This sequence encodes CASSPGTGSYEQYF. The variable domain in full, with the rest retrieved from reference TRBV7-7 and TRBJ2-7, is GAGVSQSPRYKVTKRGQDVTLRCDPISSHATLYWYQQALGQGPEFLTYFNYEAQPDKSGLPSDRFSAERPEGSISTLTIQRTEQRDSAMYRCASSPGTGSYEQYFGPGTRLTVT.

The V gene is TRBV30, the J gene TRBJ1-2; TRBD1 might be the D (5 bases). Germline V gene data show CDR1 as GTSNPN and CDR2 as SVGIG (reference sequence). This CDR3 is 12 amino acids long. Between the trimmed V and J ends, which lost 3 bases and 4 bases, there was a span of 9 bases. The CDR3 loop reads CAWSPGIYGYTF. The DNA for the CDR3 is TGTGCCTGGAGCCCAGGGATCTATGGCTACACCTTC.

The rearrangement uses TRBV20-1 and TRBJ1-1; no firm D call. Trimming took off 5 bases at V and 0 bases at J, with 4 bases between the two ends. The CDR3 runs 11 residues. CDR1 is DFQATT and CDR2 is SNEGSKA in the germline V gene (reference sequence). This CDR3 reads CSAQMNTEAFF. The CDR3 nucleotides read TGCAGTGCTCAGATGAACACTGAAGCTTTCTTT.

The CDR3 spells CASSGDRAGTQYF. The DNA for the CDR3 is TGTGCCAGTAGTGGGGACAGGGCAGGGACCCAGTACTTC. The V and J genes are TRBV19 and TRBJ2-5; 9 bases are shared with TRBD1. Germline lookup yields CDR1 LNHDA and CDR2 SQIVND (reference sequence). V lost 5 bases, J lost 7 bases, and 5 bases stayed unmatched. The CDR3 extends over 13 amino acids. Looking up the rest from reference TRBV19 and TRBJ2-5 gives the full variable domain: DGGITQSPKYLFRKEGQNVTLSCEQNLNHDAMYWYRQDPGQGLRLIYYSQIVNDFQKGDIAEGYSVSREKKESFPLTVTSAQKNPTAFYLCASSGDRAGTQYFGPGTRLLVL.

The chain combines TRBV21-1 with TRBJ2-1; the listed D gene, TRBD1, was not tested against the DNA. TRBV21-1 counts as a pseudogene. CDR3 length: 16 residues. The CDR3 loop is CASSDRQEEGTHEQFF. The CDR3 nucleotides are TGTGCCAGCAGCGATAGACAGGAAGAGGGAACCCATGAGCAGTTCTTC.